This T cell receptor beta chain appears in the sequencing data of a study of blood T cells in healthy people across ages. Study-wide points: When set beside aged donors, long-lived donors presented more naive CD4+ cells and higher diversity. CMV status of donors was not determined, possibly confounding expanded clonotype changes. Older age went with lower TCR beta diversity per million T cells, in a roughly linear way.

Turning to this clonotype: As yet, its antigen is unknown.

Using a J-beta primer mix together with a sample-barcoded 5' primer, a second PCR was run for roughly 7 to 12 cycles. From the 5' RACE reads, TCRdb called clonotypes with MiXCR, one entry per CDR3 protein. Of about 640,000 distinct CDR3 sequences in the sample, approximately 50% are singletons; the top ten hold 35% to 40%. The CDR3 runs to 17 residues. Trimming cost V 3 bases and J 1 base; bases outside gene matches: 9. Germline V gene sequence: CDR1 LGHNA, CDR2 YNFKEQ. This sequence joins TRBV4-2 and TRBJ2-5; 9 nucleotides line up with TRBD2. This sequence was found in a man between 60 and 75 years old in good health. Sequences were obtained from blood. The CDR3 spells CASSQAAGGGTQETQYF. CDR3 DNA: TGTGCCAGCAGCCAGGCAGCGGGGGGCGGGACCCAAGAGACCCAGTACTTC.